This TCR beta chain was sequenced for a study of identical twins. Notes on the study in general: Conclusions came from cross-sectional statistical analysis, not from following the same donors. Possibly, invariant MAIT and iNKT cells partly confounded zero-insertion analyses. Beta out-of-frame sequences displayed a weaker excess of sharing between twins.

Trimming removed 4 bases from V and 1 base from J, with 10 bases in between. The germline V gene has CDR1 MGHDK and CDR2 SYGVNS. The CDR3 spans 14 residues. Details on this clonotype: Its antigen is currently unknown.

A universal primer site came from template switching; cDNA carried unique molecular identifiers. One entry per CDR3 protein results from TCRdb running MiXCR on the 5' RACE reads. The sample lists 1.5 million to 2 million distinct CDR3 sequences; under 35% were seen once. The receptor was isolated from a newborn girl in good health. This chain joins TRBV25-1 and TRBJ1-1; D gene ambiguous. Input material: cord blood. The CDR3 DNA follows: TGTGCCAGCAGTGCTACTAGTTGGAACACTGAAGCTTTCTTT. As protein: CASSATSWNTEAFF.